This entry describes one T cell receptor beta chain. Its target antigen remains unknown. No much larger clone is present one base from it, and per-base qualities are unavailable. The TCRbeta CDR3 regions were amplified in a multiplexed two-step PCR with Vbeta-specific forward primers and Jbeta-specific reverse primers. The TCRbeta libraries were sequenced on an Illumina instrument via the immunoSEQ service. Regarding the original processing steps: V, D and J genes were assigned using IMGT annotation, and counts were corrected for multiplex PCR bias using synthetic CDR3 analogues. Repertoire clonality was computed in the immunoSEQ Analyzer as one minus normalized Shannon entropy. Fisher's exact test with Benjamini-Hochberg false discovery rate control was used to define clonal expansion, with two-tailed P<0.01. Entries here come from immuneACCESS through TCRdb and include only in-frame sequences with V and J called. Some clones fail to appear in such tables; in the studies checked, an unresolved V gene covers under half of the shortfall, and the cause of the remainder is unknown. From that table come the V and J calls and clone size; the DNA was used to work out D and trimming. Across this sample there are some 9,600 clones, with less than 70% seen only once. Over 0.55% of the sample is in the top ten clones.

These data are taken from a study of regulatory dendritic cells for organ transplantation (dated by TCRdb to 2016 to 2017). At the level of the whole study: Regulatory dendritic cells were generated from monocytes cultured with vitamin D3 on days 0 and 4 and IL-10 on day 4. On day 6, LPS was added to the DC cultures to test how the DCs responded to a strong maturation-inducing agent. TCRbeta repertoires were sequenced from sorted naive and memory CD4+ and CD8+ T cells before and after allostimulation with regulatory or mature dendritic cells. Results and caveats for the whole study, not just this receptor: Highly diverse repertoires were observed in naive CD4+ and CD8+ T cells, whereas lower diversity was observed in memory cells, and the most oligoclonal repertoires were found in memory CD8+ cells. Among the resting subsets, the most alloreactive TCR clonotypes were found in memory CD8+ T cells. In both subjects, allostimulation led to expansion of memory CD8+ clones, although regulatory dendritic cells appeared to cause more limited expansion than mature dendritic cells did. Sequencing was done in only a couple of subjects, and the authors reported considerable heterogeneity between individuals in the alloreactive memory CD8+ T cell pool.

Sorted T cell subsets were CFSE-labeled and co-cultured for around 5 days with allogeneic regulatory or mature dendritic cells at a 1:10 DC:T ratio. FACS was used to sort CD4+ or CD8+ cells into naive T cells (CD45RA+) and memory T cells (CD45RO+). A couple of healthy control subjects provided the T cells used for TCR sequencing. Genomic DNA was extracted with the Qiagen DNeasy Blood & Tissue Kit. Trimming accounts for 3 bases at V and 4 bases at J, while the number of junction bases matched to no gene is 5. The CDR3 contains 15 residues, cysteine and phenylalanine counted. The entry retains the CDR3 DNA only, 45 bases that are in frame from base 1. From the germline V gene, CDR1 is MDHEN and CDR2 is SYDVKM.

The clonotype originates from a human donor in good health. The rearrangement joined TRBV28 to TRBJ1-3; 8 bases in the junction line up with TRBD1. Sample: naive CD4+ T cells from blood cultured with dendritic cells. The label giving this sample's cell subset or site can be read as: CD45RA+ naive T cells. The DNA sequence is given as TGTGCCAGCAGTTTTAGCGGACAGGGAGGAAACACCATATATTTT. Protein translation: CASSFSGQGGNTIYF.